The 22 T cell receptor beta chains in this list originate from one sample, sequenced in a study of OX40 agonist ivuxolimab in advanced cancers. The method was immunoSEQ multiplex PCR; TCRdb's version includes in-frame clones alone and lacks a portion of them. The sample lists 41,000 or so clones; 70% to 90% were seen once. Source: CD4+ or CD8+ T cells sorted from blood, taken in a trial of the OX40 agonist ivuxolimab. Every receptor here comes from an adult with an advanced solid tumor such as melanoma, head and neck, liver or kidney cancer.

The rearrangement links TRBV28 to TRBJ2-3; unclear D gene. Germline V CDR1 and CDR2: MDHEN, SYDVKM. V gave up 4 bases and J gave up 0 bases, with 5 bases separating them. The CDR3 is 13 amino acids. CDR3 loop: CASSSPSTDTQYF. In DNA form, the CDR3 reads TGTGCCAGCAGTTCCCCCAGCACAGATACGCAGTATTTT.

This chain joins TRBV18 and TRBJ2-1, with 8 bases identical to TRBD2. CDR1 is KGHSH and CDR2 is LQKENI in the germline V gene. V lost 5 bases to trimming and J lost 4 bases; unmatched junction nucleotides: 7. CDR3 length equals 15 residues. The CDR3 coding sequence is TGTGCCAGCTCAGCAGTGCGGGGGGTTTACAATGAGCAGTTCTTC. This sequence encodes CASSAVRGVYNEQFF.

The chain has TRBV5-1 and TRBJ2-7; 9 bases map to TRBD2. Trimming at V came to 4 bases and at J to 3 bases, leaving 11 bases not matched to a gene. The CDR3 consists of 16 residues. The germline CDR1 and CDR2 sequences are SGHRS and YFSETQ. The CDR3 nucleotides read TGCGCCAGCAGCGGGGGTGGCGGGAGGGAATTCTACGAGCAGTACTTC. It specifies CASSGGGGREFYEQYF.

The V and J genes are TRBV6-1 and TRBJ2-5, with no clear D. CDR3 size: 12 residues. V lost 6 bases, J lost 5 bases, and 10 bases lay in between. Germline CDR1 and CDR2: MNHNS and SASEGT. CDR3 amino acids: CASSLLGETQYF. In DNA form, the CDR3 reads TGTGCCAGCAGCCTCCTTGGGGAGACCCAGTACTTC.

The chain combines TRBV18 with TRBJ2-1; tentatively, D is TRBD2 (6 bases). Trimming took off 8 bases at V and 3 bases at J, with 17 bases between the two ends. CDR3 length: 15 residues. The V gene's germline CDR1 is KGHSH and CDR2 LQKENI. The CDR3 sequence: CASTSNAGRYNEQFF. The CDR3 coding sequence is TGTGCCAGCACGTCTAATGCGGGACGCTACAATGAGCAGTTCTTC.

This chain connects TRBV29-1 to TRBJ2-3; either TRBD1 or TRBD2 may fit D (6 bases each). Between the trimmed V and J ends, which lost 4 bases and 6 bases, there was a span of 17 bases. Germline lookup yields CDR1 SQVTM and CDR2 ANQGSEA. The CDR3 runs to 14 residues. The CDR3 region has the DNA TGCAGCGTTGCGGGGGCCAAGGGAGTGGATACGCAGTATTTT. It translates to CSVAGAKGVDTQYF.

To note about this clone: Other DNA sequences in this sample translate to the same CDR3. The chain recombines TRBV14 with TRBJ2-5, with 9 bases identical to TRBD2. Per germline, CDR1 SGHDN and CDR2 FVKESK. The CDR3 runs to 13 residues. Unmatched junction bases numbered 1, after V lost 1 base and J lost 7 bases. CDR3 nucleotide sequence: TGTGCCAGCAGCCAAGGCGGGGGGGGGACCCAGTACTTC. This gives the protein CASSQGGGGTQYF.

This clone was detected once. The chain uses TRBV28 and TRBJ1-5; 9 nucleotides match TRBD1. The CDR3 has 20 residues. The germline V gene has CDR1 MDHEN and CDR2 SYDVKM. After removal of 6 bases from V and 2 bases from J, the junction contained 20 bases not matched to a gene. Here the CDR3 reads CASSRADVPGQGKGNQPQHF. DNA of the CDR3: TGTGCCAGCAGCCGAGCCGACGTCCCGGGACAGGGTAAGGGCAATCAGCCCCAGCATTTT.

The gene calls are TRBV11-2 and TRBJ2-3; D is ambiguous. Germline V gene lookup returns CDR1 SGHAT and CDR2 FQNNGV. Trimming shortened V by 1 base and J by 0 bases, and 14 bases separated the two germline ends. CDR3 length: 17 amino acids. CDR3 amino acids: CASSLVWQPTSTDTQYF. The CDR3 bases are TGTGCCAGCAGCTTAGTATGGCAGCCTACGAGCACAGATACGCAGTATTTT. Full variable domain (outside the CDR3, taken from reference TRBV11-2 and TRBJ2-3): EAGVAQSPRYKIIEKRQSVAFWCNPISGHATLYWYQQILGQGPKLLIQFQNNGVVDDSQLPKDRFSAERLKGVDSTLKIQPAKLEDSAVYLCASSLVWQPTSTDTQYFGPGTRLTVL.

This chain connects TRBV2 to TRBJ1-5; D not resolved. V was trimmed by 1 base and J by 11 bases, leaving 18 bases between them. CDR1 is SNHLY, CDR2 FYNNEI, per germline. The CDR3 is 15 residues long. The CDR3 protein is CASSEGRRGGMAQHF. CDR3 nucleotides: TGTGCCAGCAGTGAAGGTCGACGGGGAGGCATGGCCCAGCATTTT.

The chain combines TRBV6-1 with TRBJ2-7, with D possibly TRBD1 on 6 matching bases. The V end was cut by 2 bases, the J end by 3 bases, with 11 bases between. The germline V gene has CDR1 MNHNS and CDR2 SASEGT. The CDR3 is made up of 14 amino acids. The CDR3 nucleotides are TGTGCCAGCAGTGAAAGGGACACTCACTACGAGCAGTACTTC. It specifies CASSERDTHYEQYF.

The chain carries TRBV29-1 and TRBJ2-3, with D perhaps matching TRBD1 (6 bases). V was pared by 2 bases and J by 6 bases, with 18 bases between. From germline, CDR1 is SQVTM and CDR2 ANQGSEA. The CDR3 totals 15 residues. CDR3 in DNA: TGCAGCGTTGAATCGGTTCTTGGACAGCAGGATACGCAGTATTTT. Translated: CSVESVLGQQDTQYF.

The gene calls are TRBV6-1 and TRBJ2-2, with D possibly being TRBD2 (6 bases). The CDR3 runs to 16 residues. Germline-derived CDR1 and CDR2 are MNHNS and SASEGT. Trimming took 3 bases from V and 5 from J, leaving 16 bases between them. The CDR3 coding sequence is TGTGCCAGCAGTGAGGTACAGACTAGACTTACCGGGGAGCTGTTTTTT. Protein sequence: CASSEVQTRLTGELFF.

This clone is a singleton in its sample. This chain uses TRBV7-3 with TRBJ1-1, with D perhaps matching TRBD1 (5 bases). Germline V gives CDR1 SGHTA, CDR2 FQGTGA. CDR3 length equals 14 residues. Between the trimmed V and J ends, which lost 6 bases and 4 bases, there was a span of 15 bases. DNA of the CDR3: TGTGCCAGCAGTGAGGACCTGGGGGTCACTGAAGCTTTCTTT. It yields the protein CASSEDLGVTEAFF.

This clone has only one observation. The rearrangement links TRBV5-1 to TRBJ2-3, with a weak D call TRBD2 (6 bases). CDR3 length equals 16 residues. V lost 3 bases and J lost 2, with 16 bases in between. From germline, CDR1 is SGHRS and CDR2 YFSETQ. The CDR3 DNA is TGCGCCAGCAGCTCCACCCGGGGACTTACCACAGATACGCAGTATTTT. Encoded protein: CASSSTRGLTTDTQYF.

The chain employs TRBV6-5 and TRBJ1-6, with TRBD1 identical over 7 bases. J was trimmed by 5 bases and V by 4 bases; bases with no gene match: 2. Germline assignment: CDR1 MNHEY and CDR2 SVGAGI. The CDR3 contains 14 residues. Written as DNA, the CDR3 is TGTGCCAGCAGTTGGGACAGAAATAATTCACCCCTCCACTTT. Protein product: CASSWDRNNSPLHF.

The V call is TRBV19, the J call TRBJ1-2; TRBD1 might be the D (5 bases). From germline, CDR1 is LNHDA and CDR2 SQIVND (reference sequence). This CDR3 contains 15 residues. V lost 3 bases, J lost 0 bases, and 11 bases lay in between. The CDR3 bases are TGTGCCAGTAGTATGGCGGGGGGAGCTAACTATGGCTACACCTTC. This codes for CASSMAGGANYGYTF.

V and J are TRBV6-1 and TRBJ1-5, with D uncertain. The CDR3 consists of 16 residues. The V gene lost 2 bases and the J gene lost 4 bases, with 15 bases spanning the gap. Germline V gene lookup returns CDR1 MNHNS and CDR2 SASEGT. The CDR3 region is CASSESRLSDNQPQHF. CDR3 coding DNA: TGTGCCAGCAGTGAATCAAGACTCAGTGATAATCAGCCCCAGCATTTT.

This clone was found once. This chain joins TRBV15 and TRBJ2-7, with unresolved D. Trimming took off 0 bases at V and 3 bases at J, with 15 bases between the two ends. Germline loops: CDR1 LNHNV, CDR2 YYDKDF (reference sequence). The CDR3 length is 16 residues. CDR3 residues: CATSRDYESKNYEQYF. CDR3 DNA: TGTGCCACCAGCAGAGATTATGAATCCAAAAACTACGAGCAGTACTTC.

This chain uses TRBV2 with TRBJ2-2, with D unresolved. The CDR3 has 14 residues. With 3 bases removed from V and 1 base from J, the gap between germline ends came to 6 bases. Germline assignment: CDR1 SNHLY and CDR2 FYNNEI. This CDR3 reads CASSEWGNTGELFF. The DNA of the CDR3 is TGTGCCAGCAGTGAGTGGGGGAACACCGGGGAGCTGTTTTTT.

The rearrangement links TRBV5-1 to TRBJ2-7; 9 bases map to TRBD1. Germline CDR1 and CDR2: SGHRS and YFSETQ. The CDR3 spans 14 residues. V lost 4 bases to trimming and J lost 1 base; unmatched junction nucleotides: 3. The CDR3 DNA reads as TGCGCCAGCAGCCCGGACAGGGGATCCTACGAGCAGTACTTC. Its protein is CASSPDRGSYEQYF.

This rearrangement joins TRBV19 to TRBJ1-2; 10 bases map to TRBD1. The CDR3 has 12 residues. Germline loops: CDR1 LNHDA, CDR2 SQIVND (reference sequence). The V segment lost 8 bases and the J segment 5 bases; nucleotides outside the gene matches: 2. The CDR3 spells CASRTGGYGYTF. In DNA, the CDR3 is TGTGCCAGTCGGACAGGGGGTTATGGCTACACCTTC.